The 13 T cell receptor beta chains in this list originate from one sample, sequenced in a study of beta chain features in type 1 diabetes. The study's findings and limits: All four CD4+ subsets from Type 1 diabetes patients carried moderately but significantly shorter TCRB CDR3s.

Their antigen targets remain unknown. The investigators reverse transcribed all of the isolated RNA, so they sequenced expressed TCRB transcripts. The table came from immunoSEQ multiplex PCR; TCRdb's copy has only in-frame clones and leaves some out. In the table there are hundreds of thousands of clones, over 11% of which are singletons. The sample taken for sequencing was naive CD4+ T cells from blood. These receptors were obtained from a man younger than 35 with type 1 diabetes.

The V gene is TRBV7-2, the J gene TRBJ2-1; 8 bases are shared with TRBD1. V shed 2 bases and J 2 bases; nucleotides not matched to a gene: 5. CDR1 is SGHTA, CDR2 FQGNSA, per germline. The CDR3 consists of 16 residues. CDR3 amino acids: CASSLRGGQAYNEQFF. CDR3 DNA: TGTGCCAGCAGCTTAAGAGGGGGACAGGCCTACAATGAGCAGTTCTTC.

This clone was counted only a few times. The chain couples TRBV29-1 to TRBJ2-1; D possibly corresponds to TRBD2 (6 bases). Germline CDR1 and CDR2: SQVTM and ANQGSEA. This CDR3 spans 13 amino acids. V lost 7 bases and J lost 4, with 14 bases in between. CDR3 residues: CSAEGPRYNEQFF. DNA for the CDR3: TGCAGCGCGGAGGGGCCCCGGTACAATGAGCAGTTCTTC.

This clone was counted a few times. The V call is TRBV29-1, the J call TRBJ2-5; 10 bases match TRBD1. Germline CDR1 reads SQVTM; CDR2 reads ANQGSEA. With V trimmed by 4 bases and J by 4 bases, 9 bases remained unmatched. This CDR3 has 15 amino acids. The CDR3 protein is CSVGTTGGRGETQYF. DNA for the CDR3: TGCAGCGTTGGCACGACAGGGGGCCGAGGAGAGACCCAGTACTTC. Filled out from reference TRBV29-1 and TRBJ2-5, the complete variable domain reads SAVISQKPSRDICQRGTSLTIQCQVDSQVTMMFWYRQQPGQSLTLIATANQGSEATYESGFVIDKFPISRPNLTFSTLTVSNMSPEDSSIYLCSVGTTGGRGETQYFGPGTRLLVL.

The chain joins TRBV28 to TRBJ2-7, with D perhaps assigned TRBD1 or TRBD2 (6 bases each). Trimming cost V 3 bases and J 8 bases, with 17 bases left between them. The germline V gene encodes CDR1 MDHEN and CDR2 SYDVKM. The CDR3 is 14 amino acids. The CDR3: CASSFQSGGAQQYF. CDR3 coding DNA: TGTGCCAGCAGTTTTCAGTCCGGGGGCGCGCAGCAGTACTTC.

The genes are TRBV18 and TRBJ2-1; TRBD2 might be the D (5 bases). Trimming took 1 base from V and 0 from J, leaving 7 bases between them. CDR1 is KGHSH, CDR2 LQKENI, per germline. The CDR3 extends over 15 amino acids. The DNA for the CDR3 is TGTGCCAGCTCACCACAGGAGGTCTCCTACAATGAGCAGTTCTTC. It is translated as CASSPQEVSYNEQFF.

This clone came up a few times. This sequence joins TRBV2 and TRBJ1-3, with D unclear. Trimming pared 4 bases from V and 0 bases from J, leaving 13 bases between. Looked up from germline, CDR1 is SNHLY and CDR2 is FYNNEI. The CDR3 sequence is 16 residues long. The CDR3 sequence: CASSVSGKHSGNTIYF. For the CDR3, the DNA is TGTGCCAGCAGTGTGTCCGGTAAACACTCTGGAAACACCATATATTTT.

This clone was counted between two and nine times. V is TRBV11-2 and J is TRBJ2-2; D is uncertain. The CDR3 totals 14 residues. V lost 1 base to trimming and J lost 1 base, with 4 bases between them. Germline assignment: CDR1 SGHAT and CDR2 FQNNGV. CDR3 protein: CASSLARNTGELFF. CDR3 coding DNA: TGTGCCAGCAGCTTAGCTAGGAACACCGGGGAGCTGTTTTTT.

The chain joins TRBV7-9 to TRBJ2-7; TRBD1 aligns across 8 bases. The V gene's germline CDR1 is SEHNR and CDR2 FQNEAQ (reference sequence). V gave up 5 bases and J gave up 1 base; unmatched junction bases: 10. The CDR3 is 16 residues long. The CDR3 spells CASSQNPGGRSYEQYF. The CDR3 region has the DNA TGTGCCAGCAGCCAAAATCCAGGGGGCAGATCCTACGAGCAGTACTTC.

The chain joins TRBV11-3 to TRBJ2-1; D assignment may be TRBD1 or TRBD2 (5 bases each). CDR1 and CDR2 (germline): SGHNT, YENEEA. This CDR3 comprises 15 residues. V lost 5 bases, J lost 2 bases, and 13 bases lay in between. The CDR3 DNA is TGTGCCAGCAGCAGATCAGGGACCCCCTACAATGAGCAGTTCTTC. Its translation is CASSRSGTPYNEQFF.

V and J are TRBV9 and TRBJ1-1; perhaps TRBD1 as D (5 bases). Germline CDR1 and CDR2: SGDLS and YYNGEE. The CDR3 contains 14 residues. Trimming shortened V by 2 bases and J by 1 base, and 9 bases separated the two germline ends. CDR3 sequence reads: CASSVRGPNTEAFF. The CDR3 coding sequence is TGTGCCAGCAGCGTGAGGGGACCGAACACTGAAGCTTTCTTT.

V gene TRBV5-1 combines with J gene TRBJ2-1; no reliable D call. Germline V gene sequence: CDR1 SGHRS, CDR2 YFSETQ. Trimming pared 4 bases from V and 0 bases from J, leaving 8 bases between. The CDR3 has 14 residues. The CDR3 bases are TGCGCCAGCAGCCCAGGTGGCTCCTACAATGAGCAGTTCTTC. Its translation is CASSPGGSYNEQFF.

The J gene is TRBJ2-1, the V gene TRBV29-1; TRBD2 agrees at 7 bases. This CDR3 has 16 residues. Germline loops: CDR1 SQVTM, CDR2 ANQGSEA. The ends lost 5 bases at V and 4 bases at J; junction bases unmatched: 14. CDR3 nucleotide sequence: TGCAGCGTTCTCGCCGCGGGGAGCGGGACTTACAATGAGCAGTTCTTC. Protein sequence: CSVLAAGSGTYNEQFF.

The J gene is TRBJ1-1, the V gene TRBV6-1; TRBD1 agrees at 7 bases. The CDR3 contains 14 residues. CDR1 and CDR2 from the germline V gene are MNHNS and SASEGT. V lost 10 bases, J lost 5 bases, and 13 bases stayed unmatched. The CDR3: CATQGGPRWTEAFF. As DNA, the CDR3 is TGTGCCACCCAGGGGGGGCCCCGATGGACTGAAGCTTTCTTT.